This entry lists 4 T cell receptor beta chains sequenced from one sample in a study of cytomegalovirus exposure and HLA in healthy donors. The primer mix had 60 Vbeta and 13 Jbeta primers. TCRdb's copy holds only in-frame clones and misses some; the assay was immunoSEQ multiplex PCR. The sample carries fewer than 85,000 clones, around 82% recorded once. The sequencing sample was made of PBMCs. Receptor source: a man aged 35 to 55 in good health and CMV-seronegative.

The chain is built from TRBV5-1 and TRBJ2-3; 11 bases line up with TRBD2. Germline values: CDR1 SGHRS, CDR2 YFSETQ. The CDR3 loop spans 17 amino acids. Trimming removed 4 bases from V and 4 bases from J; junction bases left unmatched: 11. This CDR3 reads CASSQPGLAGGPDTQYF. The CDR3 DNA follows: TGCGCCAGCAGCCAACCTGGTCTAGCGGGGGGCCCAGATACGCAGTATTTT.

This rearrangement joins TRBV9 to TRBJ2-1, with 11 bases lining up with TRBD2. CDR1 and CDR2 from the germline V gene are SGDLS and YYNGEE. V dropped 4 bases and J dropped 7; count of bases not matched to a gene: 7. CDR3 size: 15 residues. CDR3 DNA: TGTGCCAGCAGCCCCACTAGCGGGAGATGGAATGAGCAGTTCTTC. This gives the protein CASSPTSGRWNEQFF.

The V gene is TRBV5-1, the J gene TRBJ1-4, with TRBD1 identical over 7 bases. V shed 0 bases, J shed 7 bases, and the junction held 3 bases outside the gene matches. CDR3 length equals 14 residues. Per the germline V gene, CDR1 is SGHRS and CDR2 is YFSETQ. DNA of the CDR3: TGCGCCAGCAGCTTGGGACAGGGCCTTGAAAAACTGTTTTTT. Translating gives CASSLGQGLEKLFF. Using reference TRBV5-1 and TRBJ1-4 for the parts outside the CDR3, the full variable domain is KAGVTQTPRYLIKTRGQQVTLSCSPISGHRSVSWYQQTPGQGLQFLFEYFSETQRNKGNFPGRFSGRQFSNSRSEMNVSTLELGDSALYLCASSLGQGLEKLFFGSGTQLSVL.

The DNA of the CDR3 is TGTGCCAGCAGCGGGACTAGTTACAATGAGCAGTTCTTC. This sequence encodes CASSGTSYNEQFF. The V and J genes are TRBV11-3 and TRBJ2-1; TRBD2 matches at 8 bases. After removal of 5 bases from V and 4 bases from J, the junction contained 1 base not matched to a gene. The germline V gene encodes CDR1 SGHNT and CDR2 YENEEA. This CDR3 spans 13 amino acids.